The 25 T cell receptor beta chains given below trace back to one sample, sequenced in a study of blood T cell repertoires in COVID-19. Sequencing was performed with immunoSEQ multiplex PCR; in TCRdb, only in-frame clones are kept and a portion is missing. The data show about 24,000 clones, about four fifths seen once. Material: peripheral blood. Source of these receptors: a man aged 45-65 years with COVID-19, enrolled during active disease.

This clone was detected a few times. This chain joins TRBV10-2 and TRBJ1-6; 10 nucleotides match TRBD1. The CDR3 has 16 amino acids. Per the germline V gene, CDR1 is WSHSY and CDR2 is SAAADI. Trimming took 2 bases from V and 4 from J; bases not matched to a gene: 2. This CDR3 reads CASSEGQGVYNSPLHF. The CDR3 DNA sequence: TGCGCCAGCAGTGAGGGACAGGGGGTTTATAATTCACCCCTCCACTTT.

CDR3 nucleotide sequence: TGTGCCAGCAGCTTAGATCCGGGTGGCACTGAAGCTTTCTTT. Its translation is CASSLDPGGTEAFF. The V gene is TRBV11-2, the J gene TRBJ1-1, with unresolved D. The germline V gene encodes CDR1 SGHAT and CDR2 FQNNGV. V dropped 0 bases and J dropped 4 bases, with 9 bases sitting between them. The CDR3 consists of 14 residues.

This chain joins TRBV6-4 and TRBJ2-3; TRBD2 aligns across 7 bases. Trimming removed 0 bases from V and 1 base from J; junction bases left unmatched: 4. CDR3 length: 16 amino acids. Germline V gene data show CDR1 as MRHNA and CDR2 as SNTAGT. CDR3 loop: CASSDSSAGGTDTQYF. The CDR3, as DNA: TGTGCCAGCAGTGACTCGTCGGCGGGAGGCACAGATACGCAGTATTTT.

The count of this clone is one. The V gene is TRBV27, the J gene TRBJ1-4; the D gene is possibly TRBD1 (5 bases). The CDR3 covers 13 residues. Germline CDR1 reads MNHEY; CDR2 reads SMNVEV (reference sequence). Trimming shortened V by 3 bases and J by 7 bases, and 9 bases separated the two germline ends. The DNA of the CDR3 is TGTGCCAGCAGTTTTTGGGGGGGTGAAAAACTGTTTTTT. Protein product: CASSFWGGEKLFF.

CDR3 region: CASSSGGETQYF. CDR3 bases: TGTGCCAGCAGCTCCGGCGGGGAGACCCAGTACTTC. The chain links TRBV5-4 to TRBJ2-5, with a tentative D call TRBD2 (5 bases). From germline, CDR1 is SGHNT and CDR2 YYREEE (reference sequence). V was trimmed by 3 bases and J by 5 bases, leaving 8 bases between them. The CDR3 totals 12 residues. Complete variable domain (other parts from reference TRBV5-4 and TRBJ2-5): ETGVTQSPTHLIKTRGQQVTLRCSSQSGHNTVSWYQQALGQGPQFIFQYYREEENGRGNFPPRFSGLQFPNYSSELNVNALELDDSALYLCASSSGGETQYFGPGTRLLVL.

The table lists this clone with a few counts. J is TRBJ2-7 and V is TRBV19; D may be TRBD2 (6 bases). The V end was cut by 5 bases, the J end by 4 bases, with 12 bases between. The germline CDR1 and CDR2 sequences are LNHDA and SQIVND (reference sequence). The CDR3 runs to 13 residues. Here the CDR3 reads CASSGTAGYEQYF. CDR3 DNA: TGTGCCAGTAGTGGTACAGCGGGTTACGAGCAGTACTTC.

The chain links TRBV5-4 to TRBJ1-1; D is unresolved. The V and J ends lost 2 bases and 5 bases respectively, with 16 bases between them. The germline V gene encodes CDR1 SGHNT and CDR2 YYREEE (reference sequence). This CDR3 has 15 amino acids. In DNA, the CDR3 is TGTGCCAGCAGCTTATCGGACTCAGCGGGGACTGAAGCTTTCTTT. It is translated as CASSLSDSAGTEAFF.

This clone was seen a few times. V and J are TRBV6-4 and TRBJ2-2, with unresolved D. The CDR3 consists of 14 residues. The V gene's germline CDR1 is MRHNA and CDR2 SNTAGT. For the CDR3, the DNA is TGTGCTTCCCGAGGTGATTGGAACACCGGGGAGCTGTTTTTT. This sequence encodes CASRGDWNTGELFF.

The chain employs TRBV7-3 and TRBJ1-1; D gene uncertain. This CDR3 comprises 14 residues. Germline-derived CDR1 and CDR2 are SGHTA and FQGTGA. V was pared by 5 bases and J by 10 bases, with 20 bases between. CDR3 sequence: CASSAAAPPGVAFF. In nucleotides, the CDR3 is TGTGCCAGCAGCGCCGCAGCACCCCCCGGGGTAGCTTTCTTT.

The chain employs TRBV3-1 (or the pseudogene TRBV3-2) and TRBJ1-3; D remains unclear. The CDR3 totals 13 residues. Germline V gene lookup returns CDR1 LGHDT and CDR2 YNNKEL (reference sequence). V was trimmed by 0 bases and J by 2 bases, leaving 2 bases between them. The CDR3 protein is CASSQDTGNTIYF. The CDR3 nucleotides are TGTGCCAGCAGCCAAGACACTGGAAACACCATATATTTT.

This chain joins TRBV4-2 and TRBJ2-7; no firm D call. This CDR3 contains 15 residues. V was trimmed by 0 bases and J by 3 bases, leaving 12 bases between them. The V gene's germline CDR1 is LGHNA and CDR2 YNFKEQ. CDR3: CASSQDASMNYEQYF. CDR3 bases: TGTGCCAGCAGCCAAGACGCAAGCATGAACTACGAGCAGTACTTC.

This clone was seen once. The CDR3 DNA reads TGCAGCGTTTCGTTGTTAGAAAACATTCAGTACTTC. Protein sequence: CSVSLLENIQYF. The chain joins TRBV29-1 to TRBJ2-4; D not resolved. Germline values: CDR1 SQVTM, CDR2 ANQGSEA. This CDR3 is built from 12 residues. Trimming took 5 bases from V and 5 from J, leaving 10 bases between them.

This clone was found a few times. This rearrangement joins TRBV9 to TRBJ1-4, with a weak D call TRBD1 (5 bases). The CDR3 length is 15 residues. V was clipped by 3 bases and J by 8 bases, with 17 bases between them. CDR1 is SGDLS, CDR2 YYNGEE, per germline. The CDR3 region has the DNA TGTGCCAGCAGCGCGGCCGGGACTGCGAGCGAAAAACTGTTTTTT. This encodes CASSAAGTASEKLFF.

This clone was detected only once. The chain couples TRBV5-5 to TRBJ1-1, with 12 bases fitting TRBD1. The CDR3 runs 20 residues. V was pared by 5 bases and J by 4 bases, with 21 bases of the junction left unmatched. The germline gives CDR1 SGHKS, CDR2 YYEKEE (reference sequence). For the CDR3, the DNA is TGTGCCAGCAGACTAACCGGGACAGGGGGCTTATCAGACGGTAGCACTGAAGCTTTCTTT. Its protein product is CASRLTGTGGLSDGSTEAFF.

This clone was found a few times. The same CDR3 is also encoded by other DNA sequences in this sample. The rearrangement joins TRBV5-5 to TRBJ2-7; 11 bases agree with TRBD2. The V gene end was trimmed by 0 bases and the J gene end by 3 bases; junction bases not matched to a gene: 2. The CDR3 is 15 amino acids. CDR1 and CDR2 from the germline V gene are SGHKS and YYEKEE (reference sequence). The CDR3 protein is CASSLGLAGIYEQYF. The CDR3 nucleotides are TGTGCCAGCAGCTTGGGACTAGCGGGGATCTACGAGCAGTACTTC. Based on the CDR3 plus reference TRBV5-5 and TRBJ2-7, the full variable domain is DAGVTQSPTHLIKTRGQQVTLRCSPISGHKSVSWYQQVLGQGPQFIFQYYEKEERGRGNFPDRFSARQFPNYSSELNVNALLLGDSALYLCASSLGLAGIYEQYFGPGTRLTVT.

V usage is TRBV7-2 and J usage is TRBJ1-1, with D maybe TRBD1 (5 bases). Germline V lookup: CDR1 SGHTA, CDR2 FQGNSA. V was clipped by 4 bases and J by 8 bases, with 11 bases between them. The CDR3 has 12 amino acids. The CDR3 region has the DNA TGTGCCAGCAGCTCTTACAGGTCGGAAGCTTTCTTT. Translation gives CASSSYRSEAFF.

The chain links TRBV30 to TRBJ1-1; no definite D call. Germline V gene data show CDR1 as GTSNPN and CDR2 as SVGIG (reference sequence). With 3 bases removed from V and 4 bases from J, the gap between germline ends came to 12 bases. The CDR3 covers 13 residues. Written as DNA, the CDR3 is TGTGCCTGGAGGTTGGAGAGAGTCACTGAAGCTTTCTTT. It codes for CAWRLERVTEAFF.

This chain joins TRBV6-9 and TRBJ2-3; 8 bases fit TRBD2. This CDR3 spans 16 amino acids. From germline, CDR1 is MNHGY and CDR2 SVAAGI. V gave up 2 bases and J gave up 1 base; unmatched junction bases: 5. The CDR3 here is CASSYEGTRGTDTQYF. The DNA of the CDR3 is TGTGCCAGCAGTTATGAAGGGACTAGAGGCACAGATACGCAGTATTTT.

This rearrangement joins TRBV29-1 to TRBJ2-3; no clear D. V was cut by 7 bases and J by 4 bases, with 15 bases left in between. This CDR3 spans 13 amino acids. CDR1 SQVTM and CDR2 ANQGSEA come from the germline V gene. The CDR3 is CSGRLATADTQYF. CDR3 in DNA: TGCAGCGGCAGACTCGCTACGGCAGATACGCAGTATTTT.

DNA of the CDR3: TGCAGTGCTAGTAGGTTAGGCAGGGCTAACACCGGGGAGCTGTTTTTT. The encoded protein is CSASRLGRANTGELFF. The chain uses TRBV20-1 and TRBJ2-2, with D perhaps matching TRBD1 (5 bases). Trimming pared 3 bases from V and 2 bases from J, leaving 16 bases between. From germline, CDR1 is DFQATT and CDR2 SNEGSKA (reference sequence). The CDR3 extends over 16 amino acids.

The CDR3 coding sequence is TGTGCAGTTGGCCCAGGGTTCGGGGAGCTGTTTTTT. Encoded protein: CAVGPGFGELFF. The chain couples TRBV6-5 to TRBJ2-2; TRBD1 might be the D (5 bases). The CDR3 length is 12 residues. Germline V gene lookup returns CDR1 MNHEY and CDR2 SVGAGI.

This chain joins TRBV19 and TRBJ1-2; D is unclear. The CDR3 runs 17 residues. V lost 5 bases to trimming and J lost 4 bases, with 23 bases between them. Germline assignment: CDR1 LNHDA and CDR2 SQIVND (reference sequence). CDR3 sequence reads: CASSPRHVLTISYGYTF. CDR3 DNA: TGTGCCAGTAGTCCCCGACACGTTCTGACAATCTCCTATGGCTACACCTTC.

The V gene is TRBV19, the J gene TRBJ1-1; D remains unclear. This CDR3 has 14 residues. Germline V gene sequence: CDR1 LNHDA, CDR2 SQIVND (reference sequence). V lost 1 base, J lost 4 bases, and 10 bases lay in between. Here the CDR3 DNA reads TGTGCCAGTAGTATAGGAGAGGGATTCACTGAAGCTTTCTTT. It is translated as CASSIGEGFTEAFF.

The chain has TRBV15 and TRBJ2-7, with 7 bases identical to TRBD1. J gave up 2 bases and V 1 base, and 2 bases lay outside the gene matches. Per germline, CDR1 LNHNV and CDR2 YYDKDF (reference sequence). The CDR3 has 14 residues. CDR3 in amino acids: CATSRGQGAYEQYF. CDR3 coding DNA: TGTGCCACCAGCAGAGGGCAGGGGGCCTACGAGCAGTACTTC.

This rearrangement joins TRBV30 to TRBJ2-1, with TRBD2 matching over 8 bases. Germline-derived CDR1 and CDR2 are GTSNPN and SVGIG (reference sequence). CDR3 length: 13 residues. The V gene end was trimmed by 8 bases and the J gene end by 1 base; junction bases not matched to a gene: 4. CDR3 amino acids: CAGAGESYNEQFF. The DNA for the CDR3 is TGTGCCGGAGCGGGGGAGTCCTACAATGAGCAGTTCTTC.